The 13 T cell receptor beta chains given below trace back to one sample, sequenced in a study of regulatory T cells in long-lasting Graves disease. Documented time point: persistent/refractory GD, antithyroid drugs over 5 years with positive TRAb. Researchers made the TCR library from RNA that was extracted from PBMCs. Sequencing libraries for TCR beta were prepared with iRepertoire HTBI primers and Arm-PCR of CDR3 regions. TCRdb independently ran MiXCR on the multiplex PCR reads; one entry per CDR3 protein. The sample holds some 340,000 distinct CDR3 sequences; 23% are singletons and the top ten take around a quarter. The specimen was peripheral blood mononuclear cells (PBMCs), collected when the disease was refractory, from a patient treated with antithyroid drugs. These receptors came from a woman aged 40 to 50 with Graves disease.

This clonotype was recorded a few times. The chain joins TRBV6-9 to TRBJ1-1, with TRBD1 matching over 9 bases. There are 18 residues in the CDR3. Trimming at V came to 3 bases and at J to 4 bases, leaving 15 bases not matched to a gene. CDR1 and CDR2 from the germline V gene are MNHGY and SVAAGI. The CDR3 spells CASSYSGQGLSGTTEAFF. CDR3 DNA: TGTGCCAGCAGTTACTCTGGACAGGGGTTGAGTGGGACCACTGAAGCTTTCTTT.

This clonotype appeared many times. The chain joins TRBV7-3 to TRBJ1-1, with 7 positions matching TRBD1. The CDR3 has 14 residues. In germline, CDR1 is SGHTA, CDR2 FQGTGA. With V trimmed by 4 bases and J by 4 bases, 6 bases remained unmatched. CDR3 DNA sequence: TGTGCCAGCAGCTCTCAGGGGGGGAGCACTGAAGCTTTCTTT. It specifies CASSSQGGSTEAFF.

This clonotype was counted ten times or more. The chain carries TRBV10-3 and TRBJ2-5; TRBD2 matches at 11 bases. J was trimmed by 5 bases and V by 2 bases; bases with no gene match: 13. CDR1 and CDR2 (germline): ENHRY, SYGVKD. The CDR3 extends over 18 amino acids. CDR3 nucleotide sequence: TGTGCCATCAGTGAGCAAGCCCAACTAGCGGGAGTCGGGGAGACCCAGTACTTC. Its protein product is CAISEQAQLAGVGETQYF.

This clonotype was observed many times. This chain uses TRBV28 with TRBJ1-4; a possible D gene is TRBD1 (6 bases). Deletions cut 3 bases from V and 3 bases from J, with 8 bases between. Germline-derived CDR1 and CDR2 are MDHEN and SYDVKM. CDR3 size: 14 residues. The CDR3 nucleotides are TGTGCCAGCAGTTTTGAGGGGGCTAATGAAAAACTGTTTTTT. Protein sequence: CASSFEGANEKLFF.

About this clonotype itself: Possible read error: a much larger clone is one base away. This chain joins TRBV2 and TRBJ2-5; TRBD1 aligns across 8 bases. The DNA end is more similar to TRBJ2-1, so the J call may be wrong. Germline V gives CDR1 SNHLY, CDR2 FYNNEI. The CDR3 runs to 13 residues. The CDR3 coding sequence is TGTGCCAGCAGGGACAGGGAAAACAATGGGCAGTTCTTC. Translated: CASRDRENNGQFF.

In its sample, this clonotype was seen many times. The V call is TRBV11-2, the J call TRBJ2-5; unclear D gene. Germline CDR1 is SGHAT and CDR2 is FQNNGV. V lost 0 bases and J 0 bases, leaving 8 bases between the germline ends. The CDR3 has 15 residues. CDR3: CASSLDLKYQETQYF. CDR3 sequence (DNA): TGTGCCAGCAGCTTAGATCTAAAGTACCAAGAGACCCAGTACTTC.

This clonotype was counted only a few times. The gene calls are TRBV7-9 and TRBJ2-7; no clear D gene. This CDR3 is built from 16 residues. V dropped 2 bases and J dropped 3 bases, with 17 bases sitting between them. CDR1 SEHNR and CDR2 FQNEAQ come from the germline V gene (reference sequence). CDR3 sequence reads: CASSLRRQREHYEQYF. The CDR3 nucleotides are TGTGCCAGCAGCTTACGTCGGCAGAGAGAACACTACGAGCAGTACTTC.

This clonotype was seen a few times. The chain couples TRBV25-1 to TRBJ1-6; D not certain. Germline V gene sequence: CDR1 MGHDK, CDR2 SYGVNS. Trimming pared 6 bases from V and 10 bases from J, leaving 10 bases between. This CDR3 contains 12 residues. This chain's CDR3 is CASSGYGSPLHF. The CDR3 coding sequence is TGTGCCAGCAGCGGTTATGGGTCACCCCTCCACTTT.

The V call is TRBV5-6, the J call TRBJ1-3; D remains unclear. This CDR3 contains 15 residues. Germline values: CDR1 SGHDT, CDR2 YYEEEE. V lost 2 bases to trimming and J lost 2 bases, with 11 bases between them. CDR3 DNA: TGTGCCAGCAGCTTCCTGTCGAGGCCTGGAAACACCATATATTTT. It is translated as CASSFLSRPGNTIYF.

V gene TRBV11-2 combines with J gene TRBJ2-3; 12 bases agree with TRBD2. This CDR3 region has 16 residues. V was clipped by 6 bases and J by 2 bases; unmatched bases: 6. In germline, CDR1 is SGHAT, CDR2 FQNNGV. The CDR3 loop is CASSPGLAGITDTQYF. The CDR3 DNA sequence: TGTGCCAGCAGTCCAGGACTAGCGGGAATCACAGATACGCAGTATTTT.

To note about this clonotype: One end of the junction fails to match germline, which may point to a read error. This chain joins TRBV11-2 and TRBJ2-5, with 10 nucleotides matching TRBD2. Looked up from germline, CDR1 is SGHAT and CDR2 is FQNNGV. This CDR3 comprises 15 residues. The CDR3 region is CASTLGLAAGGTQYF. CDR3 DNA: TGTGCCAGCACCTTAGGACTAGCGGCCGGAGGGACCCAGTACTTC. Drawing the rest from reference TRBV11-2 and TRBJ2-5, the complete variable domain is EAGVAQSPRYKIIEKRQSVAFWCNPISGHATLYWYQQILGQGPKLLIQFQNNGVVDDSQLPKDRFSAERLKGVDSTLKIQPAKLEDSAVYLCASTLGLAAGGTQYFGPGTRLLVL.

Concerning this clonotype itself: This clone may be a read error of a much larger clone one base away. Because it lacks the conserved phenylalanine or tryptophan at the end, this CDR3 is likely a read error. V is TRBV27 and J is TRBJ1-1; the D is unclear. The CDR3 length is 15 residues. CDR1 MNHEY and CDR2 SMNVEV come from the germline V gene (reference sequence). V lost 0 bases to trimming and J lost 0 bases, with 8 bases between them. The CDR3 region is CASSLSSGMNTEAFL. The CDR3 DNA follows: TGTGCCAGCAGTTTATCAAGCGGTATGAACACTGAAGCTTTCCTT.

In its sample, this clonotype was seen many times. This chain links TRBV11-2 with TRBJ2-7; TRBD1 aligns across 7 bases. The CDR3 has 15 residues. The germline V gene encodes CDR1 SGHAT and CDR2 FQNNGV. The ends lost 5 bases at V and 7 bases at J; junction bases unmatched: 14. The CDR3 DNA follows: TGTGCCAGCAGCCTTATCAGGGGGACGTCCTGGGAGCAGTACTTC. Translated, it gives CASSLIRGTSWEQYF.